The following is a TCR beta chain sequence with its context. The record originates from a study of blood T cell repertoires in COVID-19. Study summary: The United States, Italy and Spain were the sources of the acute and convalescent COVID-19 samples.

CDR3 length: 15 residues. The ends lost 0 bases at V and 4 bases at J; junction bases unmatched: 4. The germline gives CDR1 LGHDT, CDR2 YNNKEL (reference sequence). Sequencing was performed with immunoSEQ multiplex PCR; in TCRdb, only in-frame clones are kept and a portion is missing. Among hundreds of thousands of clones listed, 65% to 85% were seen once. Each participant's cohort was designated according to participant-reported clinical history. The gene calls are TRBV3-1 (or the pseudogene TRBV3-2) and TRBJ2-3; 7 positions agree with TRBD2. This receptor was obtained from a man aged 30-40 years with acute COVID-19. Sequencing was carried out using PBMCs or T cells enriched from blood (not recorded which). This CDR3 reads CASSQDWRGSDTQYF. CDR3 coding DNA: TGTGCCAGCAGCCAAGATTGGCGGGGGTCAGATACGCAGTATTTT.